These 17 T cell receptor beta chains share one sample of origin, sequenced in a study of T cells in Graves' hyperthyroidism and ophthalmopathy. From RNA transcripts, TCR beta CDR3 regions were amplified. When the TCR CDR3 underwent first-round RT-PCR, the HTBI primer set was used. Each CDR3 protein gets one entry after TCRdb re-called the multiplex PCR reads with MiXCR. The sample consists of roughly 420,000 distinct CDR3 sequences, 15% to 17% of them appearing once. Material: blood. These receptors were obtained from a woman aged 18-35 years with Graves' hyperthyroidism.

This clonotype has ten or more counts. The chain employs TRBV6-1 and TRBJ2-1; the D gene could be TRBD1 or TRBD2 (5 bases each). Trimming cost V 3 bases and J 6 bases, with 18 bases left between them. CDR1 and CDR2 (germline): MNHNS, SASEGT. The CDR3 extends over 16 amino acids. The CDR3 here is CASSDFSWGRGNEQFF. CDR3 coding DNA: TGTGCCAGCAGTGATTTTAGTTGGGGACGGGGCAATGAGCAGTTCTTC.

With regard to this clonotype: This may be a read error, as it is one base from a much larger clone. The rearrangement links TRBV7-8 to TRBJ2-3, with a weak D call TRBD1 (6 bases). Germline V gene data show CDR1 as SGHVS and CDR2 as FQNEAQ. Trimming took off 4 bases at V and 5 bases at J, with 10 bases between the two ends. This CDR3 contains 13 residues. As DNA, the CDR3 is TGTGCCAGCAGCTGCAGGGGAAAAGATACGCAGTATTTT. Translating it yields CASSCRGKDTQYF.

In this sample, this clonotype turned up many times. The chain has TRBV10-3 and TRBJ1-1, with a possible D match to TRBD1 (6 bases). This CDR3 has 15 residues. Germline V gives CDR1 ENHRY, CDR2 SYGVKD. Trimming shortened V by 6 bases and J by 0 bases, and 14 bases separated the two germline ends. In DNA, the CDR3 is TGTGCCATCAGCCAGACCAGGGACATGAACACTGAAGCTTTCTTT. Its translation: CAISQTRDMNTEAFF.

This rearrangement joins TRBV4-2 to TRBJ1-1; D not resolved. Germline lookup yields CDR1 LGHNA and CDR2 YNFKEQ. V was clipped by 4 bases and J by 4 bases, with 16 bases between them. This CDR3 is built from 15 residues. CDR3 bases: TGTGCCAGCAGCCTTCCGCGAGGAGCAGGCACTGAAGCTTTCTTT. This translates into CASSLPRGAGTEAFF.

Details on this clonotype: It may be a read error: a sequence one base away is much more abundant. The V gene is TRBV6-9, the J gene TRBJ2-2, with TRBD1 matching over 7 bases. The germline V gene encodes CDR1 MNHGY and CDR2 SVAAGI. The CDR3 extends over 17 amino acids. J was trimmed by 7 bases and V by 3 bases; bases with no gene match: 14. The CDR3 DNA reads as TGTGCCAGCAGTTACTATCTGGGCAGGGGGTGCGTCGGGGAGCTGTTTTTT. Protein product: CASSYYLGRGCVGELFF.

This clonotype was detected many times. This sequence joins TRBV6-2 or TRBV6-3 and TRBJ1-5; no reliable D call. The germline V gene encodes CDR1 MNHEY and CDR2 SVGEGT. CDR3 length equals 15 residues. Trimming removed 5 bases at V and 5 bases at J, with 16 bases between. DNA for the CDR3: TGTGCCAGCAGTAAAATCGCTACCGAGCATCAGCCCCAGCATTTT. The encoded protein is CASSKIATEHQPQHF.

This clonotype was detected many times. This sequence joins TRBV12-3 or TRBV12-4 and TRBJ1-1, with 7 bases aligning to TRBD1. The CDR3 loop spans 14 amino acids. V shed 3 bases, J shed 0 bases, and the junction held 1 base outside the gene matches. The CDR3 sequence: CASSFGQVNTEAFF. As DNA, the CDR3 is TGTGCCAGCAGTTTTGGACAGGTGAACACTGAAGCTTTCTTT.

In this sample, this clonotype turned up a few times. The chain uses TRBV20-1 and TRBJ2-7, with 9 bases matching TRBD1. The germline gives CDR1 DFQATT, CDR2 SNEGSKA (reference sequence). Trimming cost V 6 bases and J 3 bases; bases outside gene matches: 6. The CDR3 runs 13 residues. CDR3 DNA: TGCAGTGCCGGGACAGGGAGGCTCTACGAGCAGTACTTC. Its protein is CSAGTGRLYEQYF.

This chain joins TRBV6-6 and TRBJ2-7; a possible D gene is TRBD2 (6 bases). CDR1 MNHNY and CDR2 SVGAGI come from the germline V gene (reference sequence). This CDR3 is 13 amino acids long. V lost 2 bases and J 3 bases, leaving 8 bases between the germline ends. CDR3 loop: CASSYTGSYEQYF. The DNA of the CDR3 is TGTGCCAGCAGTTACACCGGGAGCTACGAGCAGTACTTC.

This clonotype was counted between two and nine times. The rearrangement links TRBV12-3 or TRBV12-4 to TRBJ2-7, with D perhaps TRBD2 (6 bases). V was pared by 1 base and J by 6 bases, with 19 bases between. The CDR3 covers 16 residues. DNA of the CDR3: TGTGCCAGCAGTTTAGGTGGAGGGTCTGGCTCAGGCGAGCAGTACTTC. Translated, it gives CASSLGGGSGSGEQYF.

This clonotype was seen more than once but under ten times. The chain employs TRBV27 and TRBJ2-1; TRBD2 is a possible D gene (7 bases). Trimming removed 5 bases from V and 9 bases from J, with 20 bases in between. The CDR3 consists of 15 residues. The germline V gene has CDR1 MNHEY and CDR2 SMNVEV (reference sequence). The CDR3 DNA sequence: TGTGCCAGCAGTGGGGGGCGGGGGAGAAAGGGTGAGCAGTTCTTC. Amino acid sequence: CASSGGRGRKGEQFF.

This clonotype was recorded many times. The chain is built from TRBV5-1 and TRBJ2-3; TRBD1 is a possible D gene (6 bases). V was shortened by 4 bases and J by 2 bases, with 14 bases between the two germline ends. Germline V lookup: CDR1 SGHRS, CDR2 YFSETQ. The CDR3 has 15 amino acids. As DNA, the CDR3 is TGCGCCAGCAGCCCCCGGGACACATACACAGATACGCAGTATTTT. Residues: CASSPRDTYTDTQYF.

The chain links TRBV27 to TRBJ1-5, with D possibly TRBD1 on 6 matching bases. The CDR3 length is 13 residues. The germline gives CDR1 MNHEY, CDR2 SMNVEV (reference sequence). V gave up 4 bases and J gave up 5 bases, with 9 bases separating them. The CDR3 DNA reads as TGTGCCAGCAGTTCCAACAGGGATCAGCCCCAGCATTTT. Amino acids: CASSSNRDQPQHF.

This clonotype has a handful of counts. V gene TRBV4-3 combines with J gene TRBJ2-3; no definite D call. Germline loops: CDR1 LGHNA, CDR2 YSLEER. V lost 2 bases, J lost 0 bases, and 12 bases lay in between. The CDR3 extends over 16 amino acids. CDR3 protein: CASSQQRAPSTDTQYF. The CDR3 DNA reads as TGCGCCAGCAGCCAACAACGGGCGCCTAGCACAGATACGCAGTATTTT.

V and J are TRBV24-1 and TRBJ1-1; D perhaps matches TRBD1 (6 bases). Deletions cut 7 bases from V and 1 base from J, with 15 bases between. Germline CDR1 reads KGHDR; CDR2 reads SFDVKD. The CDR3 has 15 amino acids. The CDR3 region is CATREGGATNTEAFF. The CDR3 DNA reads TGTGCCACCAGAGAGGGGGGCGCGACGAACACTGAAGCTTTCTTT.

This clonotype occurred many times. The chain joins TRBV7-9 to TRBJ1-1; D unresolved. CDR1 and CDR2 from the germline V gene are SEHNR and FQNEAQ (reference sequence). This CDR3 is 14 amino acids long. V lost 2 bases, J lost 2 bases, and 9 bases lay in between. CDR3 nucleotides: TGTGCCAGCAGCTTAACCACAGCAAACACTGAAGCTTTCTTT. This gives the protein CASSLTTANTEAFF.

This clonotype was detected ten times or more. The rearrangement links TRBV20-1 to TRBJ2-5; D gene unclear. V shed 2 bases and J shed 2 bases, with 12 bases lying between them. Germline V lookup: CDR1 DFQATT, CDR2 SNEGSKA (reference sequence). There are 14 residues in the CDR3. The CDR3 bases are TGCAGTGCTAGATTTCCGGGTAAACAAGAGACCCAGTACTTC. It yields the protein CSARFPGKQETQYF.